A selection of T cell receptor beta chains follows, all from one sample in a study of T cell responses to AZD1222 COVID-19 vaccine. The method was immunoSEQ multiplex PCR; TCRdb's version includes in-frame clones alone and lacks a portion of them. The sample carries 100,000 or so clones, 65% to 90% recorded once. Sequencing used peripheral blood, obtained on day 0 of AZD1222 vaccination. These receptors were obtained from an adult in good health. Each CDR3 is given with its conserved first and last residue. A D gene is named only where the DNA matches it firmly. Some rows have no size entry. The others give once, few or many, or a class for an expanded clone.

v_gene	abundance	len	j_gene	d_gene	CDR3nt	CDR3aa
TRBV9	NA	17	TRBJ2-5	NA	TGTGCCAGCAGCGGGCCCCGTGGGGGGGCGGGTCAAGAGACCCAGTACTTC	CASSGPRGGAGQETQYF
TRBV11-3	NA	16	TRBJ1-1	NA	TGTGCCAGCAGCTGGGGTTCAGTTCTGATGAACACTGAAGCTTTCTTT	CASSWGSVLMNTEAFF
TRBV30	NA	13	TRBJ2-5	NA	TGTGCCTGGAGTGTGCTGGGTGTGAAGACCCAGTACTTC	CAWSVLGVKTQYF
TRBV7-3	NA	13	TRBJ1-1	NA	TGTGCCAGCAGCTCACAGGATGGGACTGAAGCTTTCTTT	CASSSQDGTEAFF
TRBV21-1	once	17	TRBJ2-7	NA	TGTGCCAGCAGCCTACCGACTAGCGGGAGGGCCCCCTACGAGCAGTACTTC	CASSLPTSGRAPYEQYF
TRBV11-2	NA	15	TRBJ1-4	TRBD1	TGTGCCAGCAGCCACTACAGGGGCGTAAATGAAAAACTGTTTTTT	CASSHYRGVNEKLFF
TRBV4-2	NA	15	TRBJ2-1	NA	TGTGCCAGCAGCCAAGGGTGGGATCGGAGTAATGAGCAGTTCTTC	CASSQGWDRSNEQFF
TRBV6-4	NA	14	TRBJ2-7	NA	TGTGCCACCACAAAGCGGGACAGGCGTTACGAGCAGTACTTC	CATTKRDRRYEQYF
TRBV5-1	NA	15	TRBJ2-3	NA	TGCGCCAGCAGCTTGAGGGGGGGCGAAGCAGATACGCAGTATTTT	CASSLRGGEADTQYF
TRBV5-4	NA	15	TRBJ2-5	NA	TGTGCCAGCAGCTTGGAAAGGGCCCGGGAGGAGACCCAGTACTTC	CASSLERAREETQYF
TRBV5-1	NA	13	TRBJ1-2	NA	TGCGCCAGCAGCTCTGTCGGGGACTATGGCTACACCTTC	CASSSVGDYGYTF
TRBV5-4	once	13	TRBJ2-5	NA	TGTGCCAGCAGCACAGAGCAGCAAGAGACCCAGTACTTC	CASSTEQQETQYF
TRBV6-5	NA	15	TRBJ2-1	NA	TGTGCCACCACGCCAGGGGCCGTGCTCTACAATGAGCAGTTCTTC	CATTPGAVLYNEQFF
TRBV27	once	13	TRBJ1-6	NA	TGTGCCAGCAGTGGAAGGGACGGATGGCCCCTCCACTTT	CASSGRDGWPLHF
TRBV20-1	NA	14	TRBJ2-7	TRBD1	TGCAGTGCTAGTTGGGGACAGGGGGCTAACGAGCAGTACTTC	CSASWGQGANEQYF
TRBV30	NA	14	TRBJ1-3	NA	TGTGCCTGGAGTCCCAGCCCGAGAGGAAACACCATATATTTT	CAWSPSPRGNTIYF
TRBV9	NA	13	TRBJ1-4	NA	TGTGCCAGCAGCGATCGGGCGGGTGAAAAACTGTTTTTT	CASSDRAGEKLFF
TRBV6-1	once	16	TRBJ1-2	NA	TGTGCCAGCAGTGAAACCCGCACAGGGTTGGGACCTGGCTACACCTTC	CASSETRTGLGPGYTF
TRBV7-9	NA	16	TRBJ2-1	TRBD2	TGTGCCAGCAGCCCGGGACTAGCGGGAGACTGGGGTGAGCAGTTCTTC	CASSPGLAGDWGEQFF
TRBV6-2/TRBV6-3	NA	16	TRBJ2-7	TRBD2	TGTGCCAGCAGTTCGACCGGGACTAGCGGCTCCTACGAGCAGTACTTC	CASSSTGTSGSYEQYF
TRBV4-2	NA	15	TRBJ1-2	NA	TGTGCCAGCAGCCAAGATAGGGCAGGGCTCTATGGCTACACCTTC	CASSQDRAGLYGYTF
TRBV7-9	once	13	TRBJ2-7	NA	TGTGCCAGCAGCTTAGGACATCCCGGCGAGCAGTACTTC	CASSLGHPGEQYF
TRBV18	NA	15	TRBJ2-6	NA	TGTGCCAGCTCACCGACGCTCTCTGGGGCCAACGTCCTGACTTTC	CASSPTLSGANVLTF
TRBV6-2/TRBV6-3	NA	14	TRBJ2-6	NA	TGTGCCAGCAGCAGGGCACCTGGGGCCAACGTCCTGACTTTC	CASSRAPGANVLTF
TRBV6-5	once	13	TRBJ2-1	NA	TGTGCCAGCAGTCGGGCAGCCGCCAATGAGCAGTTCTTC	CASSRAAANEQFF